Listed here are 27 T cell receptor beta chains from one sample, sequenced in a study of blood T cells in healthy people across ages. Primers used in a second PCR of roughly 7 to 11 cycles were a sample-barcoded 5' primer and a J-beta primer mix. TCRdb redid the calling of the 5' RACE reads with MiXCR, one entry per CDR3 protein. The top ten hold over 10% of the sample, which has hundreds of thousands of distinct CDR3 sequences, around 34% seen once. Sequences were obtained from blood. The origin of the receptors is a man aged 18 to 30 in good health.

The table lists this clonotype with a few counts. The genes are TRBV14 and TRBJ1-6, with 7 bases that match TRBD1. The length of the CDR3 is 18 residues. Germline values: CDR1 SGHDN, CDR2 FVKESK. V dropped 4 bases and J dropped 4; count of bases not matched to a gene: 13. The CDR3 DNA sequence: TGTGCCAGCAGCCGACGCCGGGACAGCCGACCTTATAATTCACCCCTCCACTTT. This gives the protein CASSRRRDSRPYNSPLHF.

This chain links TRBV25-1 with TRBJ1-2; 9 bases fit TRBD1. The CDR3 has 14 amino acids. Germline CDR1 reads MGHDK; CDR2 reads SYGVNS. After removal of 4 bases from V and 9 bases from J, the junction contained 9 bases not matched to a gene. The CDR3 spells CASSGPGTGNRYTF. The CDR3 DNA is TGTGCCAGCAGTGGCCCCGGGACAGGGAATCGCTACACCTTC.

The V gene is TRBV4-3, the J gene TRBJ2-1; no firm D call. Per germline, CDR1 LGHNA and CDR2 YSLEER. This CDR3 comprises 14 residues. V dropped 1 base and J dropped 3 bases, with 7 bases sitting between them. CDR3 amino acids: CASSQGVIYNEQFF. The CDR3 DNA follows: TGCGCCAGCAGCCAAGGAGTTATCTACAATGAGCAGTTCTTC.

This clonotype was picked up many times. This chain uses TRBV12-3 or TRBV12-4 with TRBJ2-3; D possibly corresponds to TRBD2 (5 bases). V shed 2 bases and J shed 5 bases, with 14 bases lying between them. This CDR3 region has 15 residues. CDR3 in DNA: TGTGCCAGCAGTTTATCAGCAGGAGGCAGAGATACGCAGTATTTT. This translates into CASSLSAGGRDTQYF.

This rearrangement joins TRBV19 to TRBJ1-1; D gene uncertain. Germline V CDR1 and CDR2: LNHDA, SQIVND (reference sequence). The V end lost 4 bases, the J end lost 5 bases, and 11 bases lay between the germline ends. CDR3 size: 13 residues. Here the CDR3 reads CASSTLPDTEAFF. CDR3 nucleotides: TGTGCCAGTAGTACGCTCCCGGATACTGAAGCTTTCTTT.

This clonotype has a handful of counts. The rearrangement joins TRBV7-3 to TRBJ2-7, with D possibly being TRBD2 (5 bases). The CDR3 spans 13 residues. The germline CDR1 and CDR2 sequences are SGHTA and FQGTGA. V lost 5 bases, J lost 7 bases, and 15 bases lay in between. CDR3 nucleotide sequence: TGTGCCAGCAGCGACCTCCTCGGGAATGAGCAGTACTTC. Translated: CASSDLLGNEQYF.

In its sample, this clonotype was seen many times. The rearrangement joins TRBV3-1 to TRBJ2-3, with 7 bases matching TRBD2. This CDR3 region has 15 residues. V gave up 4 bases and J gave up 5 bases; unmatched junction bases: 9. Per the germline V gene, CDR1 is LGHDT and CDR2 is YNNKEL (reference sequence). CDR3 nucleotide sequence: TGTGCCAGCAGCCCCAGCGGGATATCGCTAGATACGCAGTATTTT. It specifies CASSPSGISLDTQYF.

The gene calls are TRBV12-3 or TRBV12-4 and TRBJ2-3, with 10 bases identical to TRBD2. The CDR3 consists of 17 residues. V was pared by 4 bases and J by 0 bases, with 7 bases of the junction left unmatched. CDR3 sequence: CASSYRIAGGSTDTQYF. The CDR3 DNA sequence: TGTGCCAGCAGTTATAGGATAGCGGGGGGAAGCACAGATACGCAGTATTTT.

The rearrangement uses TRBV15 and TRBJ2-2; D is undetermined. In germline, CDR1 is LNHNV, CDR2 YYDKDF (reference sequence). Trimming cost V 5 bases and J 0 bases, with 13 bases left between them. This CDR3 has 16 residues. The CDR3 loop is CATSDLLGSNTGELFF. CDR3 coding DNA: TGTGCCACCAGCGACCTTCTGGGGTCGAACACCGGGGAGCTGTTTTTT.

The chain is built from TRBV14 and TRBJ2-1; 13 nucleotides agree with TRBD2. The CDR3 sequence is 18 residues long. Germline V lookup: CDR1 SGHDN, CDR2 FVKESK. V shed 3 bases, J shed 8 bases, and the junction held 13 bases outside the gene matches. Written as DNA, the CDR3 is TGTGCCAGCAGCCACCTACTAGCGGGGGGGCCCCCTACGGATGAGCAGTTCTTC. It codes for CASSHLLAGGPPTDEQFF.

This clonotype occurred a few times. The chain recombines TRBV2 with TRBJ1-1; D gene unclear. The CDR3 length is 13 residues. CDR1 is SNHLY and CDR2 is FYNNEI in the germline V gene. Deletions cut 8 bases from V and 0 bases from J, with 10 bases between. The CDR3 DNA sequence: TGTGCCAGCGGGTTTGGGTTGAACACTGAAGCTTTCTTT. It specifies CASGFGLNTEAFF.

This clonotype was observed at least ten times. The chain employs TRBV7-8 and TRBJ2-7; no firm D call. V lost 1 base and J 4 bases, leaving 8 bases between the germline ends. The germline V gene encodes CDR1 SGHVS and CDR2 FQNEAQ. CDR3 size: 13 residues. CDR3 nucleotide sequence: TGTGCCAGCAGCTTAGAGGTAACATACGAGCAGTACTTC. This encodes CASSLEVTYEQYF.

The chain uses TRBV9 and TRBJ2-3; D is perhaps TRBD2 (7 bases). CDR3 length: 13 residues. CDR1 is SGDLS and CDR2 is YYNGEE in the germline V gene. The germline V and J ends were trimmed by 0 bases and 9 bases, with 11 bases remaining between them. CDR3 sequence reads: CASSVVEGGTQYF. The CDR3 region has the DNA TGTGCCAGCAGCGTAGTGGAGGGGGGGACGCAGTATTTT.

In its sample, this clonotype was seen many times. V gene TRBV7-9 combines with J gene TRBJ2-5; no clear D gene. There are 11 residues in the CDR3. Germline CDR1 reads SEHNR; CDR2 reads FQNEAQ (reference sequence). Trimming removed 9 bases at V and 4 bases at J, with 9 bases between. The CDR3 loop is CASRAGETQYF. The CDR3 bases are TGTGCCAGTCGGGCAGGAGAGACCCAGTACTTC. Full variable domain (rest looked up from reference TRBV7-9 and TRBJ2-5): DTGVSQNPRHKITKRGQNVTFRCDPISEHNRLYWYRQTLGQGPEFLTYFQNEAQLEKSRLLSDRFSAERPKGSFSTLEIQRTEQGDSAMYLCASRAGETQYFGPGTRLLVL.

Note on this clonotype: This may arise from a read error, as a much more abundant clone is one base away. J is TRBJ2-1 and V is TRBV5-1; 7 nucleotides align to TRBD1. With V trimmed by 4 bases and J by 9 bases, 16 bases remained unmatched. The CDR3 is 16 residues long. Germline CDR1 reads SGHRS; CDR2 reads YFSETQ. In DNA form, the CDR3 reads TGCGCCAGCAGCCCCCCCGAGACAGGGAGTTATGGTGAGCAGTTCTTC. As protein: CASSPPETGSYGEQFF.

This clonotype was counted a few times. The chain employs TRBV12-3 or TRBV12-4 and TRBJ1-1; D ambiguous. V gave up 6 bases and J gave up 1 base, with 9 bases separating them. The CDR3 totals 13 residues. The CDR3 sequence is CASRPKGNTEAFF. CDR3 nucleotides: TGTGCCAGCAGACCTAAAGGGAACACTGAAGCTTTCTTT.

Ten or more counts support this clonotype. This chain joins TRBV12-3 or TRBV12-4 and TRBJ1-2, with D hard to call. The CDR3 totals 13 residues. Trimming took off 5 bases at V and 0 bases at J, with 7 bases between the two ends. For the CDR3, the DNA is TGTGCCAGCAGTGTCGACTCTAACTATGGCTACACCTTC. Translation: CASSVDSNYGYTF.

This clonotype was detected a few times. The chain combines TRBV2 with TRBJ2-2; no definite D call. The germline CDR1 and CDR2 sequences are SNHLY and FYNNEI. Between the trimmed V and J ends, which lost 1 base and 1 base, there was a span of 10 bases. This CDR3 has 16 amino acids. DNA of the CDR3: TGTGCCAGCAGTGAAGGCGACCCCAAGAACACCGGGGAGCTGTTTTTT. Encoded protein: CASSEGDPKNTGELFF.

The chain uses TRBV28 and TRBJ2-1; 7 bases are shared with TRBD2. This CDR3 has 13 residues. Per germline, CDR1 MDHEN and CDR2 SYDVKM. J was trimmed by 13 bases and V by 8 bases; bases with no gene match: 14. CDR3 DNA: TGTGCCAGCTTCCACGGGGGGAAAGAGACCCAGTTCTTC. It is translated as CASFHGGKETQFF. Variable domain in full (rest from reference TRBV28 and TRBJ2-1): DVKVTQSSRYLVKRTGEKVFLECVQDMDHENMFWYRQDPGLGLRLIYFSYDVKMKEKGDIPEGYSVSREKKERFSLILESASTNQTSMYLCASFHGGKETQFFGPGTRLTVL.

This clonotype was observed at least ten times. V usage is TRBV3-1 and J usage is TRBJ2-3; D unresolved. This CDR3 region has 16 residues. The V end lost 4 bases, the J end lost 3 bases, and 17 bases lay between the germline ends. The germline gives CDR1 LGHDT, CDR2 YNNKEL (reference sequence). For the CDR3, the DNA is TGTGCCAGCAGCCCGTTTAGGTCGGGTATTACAGATACGCAGTATTTT. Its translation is CASSPFRSGITDTQYF.

CDR3 amino acids: CASSQDPSTLYGYTF. DNA of the CDR3: TGTGCCAGCAGCCAAGATCCTTCGACCCTCTATGGCTACACCTTC. This chain joins TRBV14 and TRBJ1-2; D gene ambiguous. CDR1 is SGHDN and CDR2 is FVKESK in the germline V gene. V was shortened by 0 bases and J by 4 bases, with 12 bases between the two germline ends. The CDR3 loop spans 15 amino acids.

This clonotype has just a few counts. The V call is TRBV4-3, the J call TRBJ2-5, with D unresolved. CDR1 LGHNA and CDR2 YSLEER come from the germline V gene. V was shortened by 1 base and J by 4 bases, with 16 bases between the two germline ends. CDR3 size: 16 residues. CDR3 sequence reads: CASSQGHAIGRETQYF. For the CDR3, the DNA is TGCGCCAGCAGCCAAGGCCACGCTATAGGTAGAGAGACCCAGTACTTC.

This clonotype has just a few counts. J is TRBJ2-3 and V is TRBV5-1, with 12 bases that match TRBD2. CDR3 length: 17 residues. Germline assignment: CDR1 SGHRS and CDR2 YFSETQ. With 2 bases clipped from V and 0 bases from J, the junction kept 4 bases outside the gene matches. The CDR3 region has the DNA TGCGCCAGCAGCTTCGGACTAGCGGGGCTTAGCACAGATACGCAGTATTTT. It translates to CASSFGLAGLSTDTQYF.

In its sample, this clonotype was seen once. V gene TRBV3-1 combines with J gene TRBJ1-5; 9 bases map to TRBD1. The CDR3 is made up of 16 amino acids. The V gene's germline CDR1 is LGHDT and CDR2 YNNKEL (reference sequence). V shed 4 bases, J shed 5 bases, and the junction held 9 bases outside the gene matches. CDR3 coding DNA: TGTGCCAGCAGCCCCTCTACAGGGGGCGCGGATCAGCCCCAGCATTTT. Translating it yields CASSPSTGGADQPQHF.

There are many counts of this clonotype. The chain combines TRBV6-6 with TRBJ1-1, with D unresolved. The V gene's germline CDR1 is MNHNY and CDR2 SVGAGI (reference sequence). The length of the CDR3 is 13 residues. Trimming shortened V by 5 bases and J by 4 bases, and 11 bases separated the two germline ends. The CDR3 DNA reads TGTGCCAGCAGTCCTAGGGTTGGCACTGAAGCTTTCTTT. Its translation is CASSPRVGTEAFF.

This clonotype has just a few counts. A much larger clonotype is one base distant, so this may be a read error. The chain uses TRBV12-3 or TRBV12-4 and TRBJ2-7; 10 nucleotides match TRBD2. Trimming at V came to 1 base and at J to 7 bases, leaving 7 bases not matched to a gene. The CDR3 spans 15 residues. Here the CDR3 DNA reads TGTGCCAGCAGTTTAGTGAGCGGGGGGGCAGATGAGCAGTACTTC. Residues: CASSLVSGGADEQYF.

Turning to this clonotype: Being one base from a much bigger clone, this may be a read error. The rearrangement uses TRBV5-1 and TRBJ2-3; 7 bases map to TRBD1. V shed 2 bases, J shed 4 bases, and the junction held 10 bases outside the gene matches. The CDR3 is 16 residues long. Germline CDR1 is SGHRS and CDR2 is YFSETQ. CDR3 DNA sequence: TGCGCCAGCAGCTTTAGGGGAGACAGGGCTCCAGATACGCAGTATTTT. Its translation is CASSFRGDRAPDTQYF.